This entry is about one T cell receptor beta chain. The protocol was immunoSEQ multiplex PCR, while the TCRdb copy is restricted to in-frame clones and leaves out a portion. The sample includes under 60,000 clones, 90% of them seen just once. This sample was included in a study of blood T cell repertoires in COVID-19. This CDR3 contains 14 residues. V trimming: 6 bases; J trimming: 5 bases; junction bases outside the gene matches: 7. Germline V gene lookup returns CDR1 SGHVS and CDR2 FQNEAQ. The sequencing sample was made of peripheral blood. V is TRBV7-8 and J is TRBJ2-7, with 10 nucleotides matching TRBD2. This TCR derives from a human donor in a cohort sampled during active COVID-19. CDR3 bases: TGTGCCAGCAGGACCGGGACTAGCGTACACGAGCAGTACTTC. Translating it yields CASRTGTSVHEQYF.